The T cell receptor (beta chain) described here comes from a study of regulatory T cells in long-lasting Graves disease. Regarding the study as a whole: The analysis examined peripheral blood only and excluded thyroid tissue. Among samples with persistent disease, TRBV28, TRBJ1-2 and TRBJ2-5 were favored.

In this sample, this clonotype turned up a few times. Its antigen is still unknown. Time point: newly diagnosed GD, antithyroid drugs for less than 3 months. PBMCs provided the RNA from which the TCR library was made. Investigators prepared the TCR beta libraries by applying iRepertoire HTBI primers and Arm-PCR of CDR3 regions. TCRdb reprocessed the multiplex PCR reads via MiXCR and lists one record per CDR3 protein. The sample yields 500,000 to 700,000 distinct CDR3 sequences, under 20% seen once. This CDR3 is 16 amino acids long. V lost 2 bases to trimming and J lost 3 bases; unmatched junction nucleotides: 7. These data are also associated with another study on T cells in Graves' hyperthyroidism and ophthalmopathy.

The sequenced sample was peripheral blood mononuclear cells (PBMCs), obtained at new diagnosis, from a patient treated with antithyroid drugs. The clonotype was recovered from a young woman with Graves disease. The chain uses TRBV12-3 or TRBV12-4 and TRBJ2-3; 8 bases align to TRBD2. CDR3 amino acids: CASSLQREWETDTQYF. The CDR3 bases are TGTGCCAGCAGTTTACAGCGGGAGTGGGAGACAGATACGCAGTATTTT.